This T cell receptor (beta chain) was captured in a study of CD8+ T cells in alopecia areata. TCR sequencing used cDNA made by reverse transcription of extracted RNA. TCRdb keeps only in-frame clones here, not all; method: immunoSEQ multiplex PCR. Here the sample spans 150,000 to 200,000 clones, just over 65% being singletons. V dropped 5 bases and J dropped 10; count of bases not matched to a gene: 7. This CDR3 comprises 15 residues. CDR1 is SEHNR, CDR2 FQNEAQ, per germline (reference sequence). This TCR came from a human donor with alopecia areata. This sequence joins TRBV7-9 and TRBJ2-2, with 13 bases aligning to TRBD2. The specimen was CD8+ T cells sorted from blood, collected at week 0. CDR3 nucleotide sequence: TGTGCCAGCAGCCCCACCGGGACTAGCGGGGAGGAGCTGTTTTTT. It specifies CASSPTGTSGEELFF.